Detailed here is one TCR beta chain. Libraries were prepared by immunoSEQ multiplex PCR; TCRdb keeps only in-frame clonotypes and omits some of them. The sample lists about 160,000 clones, approximately 80% occurring once. The sample comes from a study of blood T cell repertoires in COVID-19. Background on the study: Collection of acute and convalescent COVID-19 samples took place in the United States, Italy and Spain.

The length of the CDR3 is 15 residues. Losses at the gene ends were 5 bases for V and 0 bases for J; bases not matched to a gene: 1. Germline loops: CDR1 SGHTA, CDR2 FQGTGA. The chain employs TRBV7-3 and TRBJ2-1; the match to TRBD2 covers 10 bases. Input material: peripheral blood. The clonotype originates from a man between 65 and 85 years old who had recovered from COVID-19. CDR3 amino acids: CASSPSGSSYNEQFF. As DNA, the CDR3 is TGTGCCAGCAGCCCTAGCGGGAGCTCCTACAATGAGCAGTTCTTC.